A selection of T cell receptor beta chains follows, all from one sample in a study of blood T cell repertoires in COVID-19. Profiling relied on immunoSEQ multiplex PCR, and the TCRdb table lists in-frame clones only, not all of them. The table has about 140,000 clones, approximately 84% seen once; the top ten hold around 7.8%. Sample: peripheral blood. The origin of the receptors is a human donor in a cohort sampled during active COVID-19. Both conserved end residues are part of each CDR3.

V gene | CDR3 protein
TRBV5-1 | CASSFSGGSYNEQFF
TRBV27 | CASSLGWEQPQHF
TRBV5-1 | CASSFPESETQYF
TRBV4-2 | CASSQVVAGGIQETQYF
TRBV5-1 | CASSPLRGGEGNTEAFF
TRBV2 | CASRTDNSNQPQHF
TRBV5-1 | CASSRQGAGDTEAFF
TRBV3-1/TRBV3-2 | CASSQATGGGSPLHF
TRBV28 | CASSSTGKGNYGYTF
TRBV5-1 | CASSSTPGLAGGETQYF
TRBV28 | CATIRTYRSRNTIYF
TRBV19 | CASSGRNGNSPLHF
TRBV15 | CATSRDTGFEQYF
TRBV19 | CASAPGFNQPQHF
TRBV18 | CASSQGAGDQPQHF
TRBV18 | CASSSRGMNTEAFF
TRBV13 | CASRRTGLPYNEQFF
TRBV10-3 | CAISESPPGRGPNTEAFF
TRBV7-2 | CASSPGGGRSYEQYF
TRBV5-1 | CASGDRGFNEQFF
TRBV5-1 | CASSKDSYEQYF
TRBV29-1 | CSVEDGTGREAIIQYF